This passage covers 22 T cell receptor beta chains from one sample sequenced in a study of cytomegalovirus exposure and HLA in healthy donors. The primer mix had 60 Vbeta and 13 Jbeta primers. Method: immunoSEQ multiplex PCR; TCRdb's copy keeps in-frame clones and lacks some. The sample holds 100,000 to 150,000 clones, roughly 80% seen once. The sequenced material came from PBMCs. The receptors come from a woman in her sixties or seventies in good health and CMV-seronegative.

The rearrangement links TRBV7-8 to TRBJ1-1; a possible D gene is TRBD1 (5 bases). The CDR3 loop spans 14 amino acids. Trimming pared 4 bases from V and 7 bases from J, leaving 16 bases between. Germline lookup yields CDR1 SGHVS and CDR2 FQNEAQ. The CDR3 loop reads CASSSTVAVSEAFF. The CDR3 DNA is TGTGCCAGCAGCTCGACAGTAGCCGTTAGTGAAGCTTTCTTT. The full variable domain, its missing parts supplied by reference TRBV7-8 and TRBJ1-1, is GAGVSQSPRYKVAKRGQDVALRCDPISGHVSLFWYQQALGQGPEFLTYFQNEAQLDKSGLPSDRFFAERPEGSVSTLKIQRTQQEDSAVYLCASSSTVAVSEAFFGQGTRLTVV.

The chain employs TRBV7-3 and TRBJ2-1; 10 nucleotides match TRBD2. The CDR3 runs 16 residues. Germline CDR1 SGHTA, CDR2 FQGTGA. With 5 bases clipped from V and 8 bases from J, the junction kept 12 bases outside the gene matches. CDR3 loop: CASSPWGSGGVDEQFF. As DNA, the CDR3 is TGTGCCAGCAGCCCTTGGGGAAGCGGGGGGGTAGATGAGCAGTTCTTC.

The rearrangement uses TRBV30 and TRBJ1-2; TRBD1 might be the D (6 bases). Germline CDR1 GTSNPN, CDR2 SVGIG (reference sequence). The V and J ends lost 4 bases and 2 bases respectively, with 14 bases between them. The CDR3 has 14 amino acids. CDR3 DNA sequence: TGTGCCTGGAAGGGACATCCCCGCAACTATGGCTACACCTTC. As protein: CAWKGHPRNYGYTF. The whole variable domain, remainder taken from reference TRBV30 and TRBJ1-2, is SQTIHQWPATLVQPVGSPLSLECTVEGTSNPNLYWYRQAAGRGLQLLFYSVGIGQISSEVPQNLSASRPQDRQFILSSKKLLLSDSGFYLCAWKGHPRNYGYTFGSGTRLTVV.

This chain joins TRBV28 and TRBJ1-4, with 8 bases that match TRBD1. Germline V CDR1 and CDR2: MDHEN, SYDVKM. V shed 4 bases and J 4 bases; nucleotides not matched to a gene: 11. CDR3 length: 17 residues. CDR3 nucleotides: TGTGCCAGCAGTTCACCCTCCGGACAGGGCCGTAATGAAAAACTGTTTTTT. Protein: CASSSPSGQGRNEKLFF.

The chain is built from TRBV6-5 and TRBJ2-1, with TRBD2 identical over 8 bases. V was clipped by 4 bases and J by 9 bases; unmatched bases: 11. The CDR3 covers 15 residues. The germline gives CDR1 MNHEY, CDR2 SVGAGI. The CDR3 DNA reads as TGTGCCAGCAGTTCAGCGGGAGTTCGCCGGGGTGAGCAGTTCTTC. Translating gives CASSSAGVRRGEQFF.

This CDR3 reads CASTGQGANSPLHF. CDR3 nucleotide sequence: TGCGCCAGCACCGGACAGGGGGCGAATTCACCCCTCCACTTT. The V and J genes are TRBV5-1 and TRBJ1-6; 11 nucleotides agree with TRBD1. V shed 6 bases and J 7 bases; nucleotides not matched to a gene: 3. The CDR3 is 14 residues long. Germline CDR1 reads SGHRS; CDR2 reads YFSETQ.

This clone was seen only once. The chain is built from TRBV5-1 and TRBJ2-1; 10 nucleotides agree with TRBD1. The CDR3 is made up of 14 amino acids. The V gene end was trimmed by 6 bases and the J gene end by 5 bases; junction bases not matched to a gene: 5. Germline V lookup: CDR1 SGHRS, CDR2 YFSETQ. The CDR3 bases are TGCGCCAGCACAACCGGGACAGGGGACAATGAGCAGTTCTTC. Protein sequence: CASTTGTGDNEQFF.

There are a few counts of this clone. The chain employs TRBV6-5 and TRBJ2-1; 10 bases are shared with TRBD1. Germline-derived CDR1 and CDR2 are MNHEY and SVGAGI. With 4 bases clipped from V and 6 bases from J, the junction kept 6 bases outside the gene matches. The CDR3 runs 15 residues. The CDR3 is CASSWGTGESNEQFF. The DNA of the CDR3 is TGTGCCAGCAGTTGGGGGACAGGGGAATCCAATGAGCAGTTCTTC.

This chain links TRBV27 with TRBJ1-2; 9 positions agree with TRBD1. This CDR3 has 13 amino acids. CDR1 MNHEY and CDR2 SMNVEV come from the germline V gene (reference sequence). The V segment lost 6 bases and the J segment 8 bases; nucleotides outside the gene matches: 7. CDR3 region: CASRNRDREGYTF. CDR3 sequence (DNA): TGTGCCAGCAGAAACCGGGACAGGGAAGGCTACACCTTC.

Of note for this clone: At one end, the junction sequence differs from germline, possibly due to a read error. V is TRBV28 and J is TRBJ2-6; D perhaps matches TRBD1 (5 bases). The CDR3 runs to 18 residues. Germline V lookup: CDR1 MDHEN, CDR2 SYDVKM. The chain's CDR3 is CASSLLRQTYSGANALTF. CDR3 coding DNA: TGTGCCAGCAGTTTATTACGACAGACCTACTCTGGGGCCAACGCCCTGACTTTC.

This clone was seen only once. The rearrangement uses TRBV5-4 and TRBJ2-3; the match to TRBD2 covers 12 bases. CDR1 SGHNT and CDR2 YYREEE come from the germline V gene (reference sequence). J was trimmed by 4 bases and V by 3 bases; bases with no gene match: 9. The CDR3 has 17 amino acids. The DNA of the CDR3 is TGTGCCAGCAGCTCTTGGGCTAGCGGGGGGGCGTCAGATACGCAGTATTTT. Encoded protein: CASSSWASGGASDTQYF.

This chain links TRBV6-5 with TRBJ2-7, with 11 bases lining up with TRBD2. There are 15 residues in the CDR3. The junction had 8 bases not matched to a gene; V was cut back by 6 bases and J by 4 bases. Germline CDR1 is MNHEY and CDR2 is SVGAGI. CDR3 sequence: CASSGTSGYAYEQYF. The CDR3 DNA reads as TGTGCCAGCAGCGGGACTAGCGGTTACGCTTACGAGCAGTACTTC.

J is TRBJ1-1 and V is TRBV28; no clear D. The CDR3 runs to 10 residues. Trimming cost V 10 bases and J 6 bases, with 9 bases left between them. In germline, CDR1 is MDHEN, CDR2 SYDVKM. The chain's CDR3 is CATGFSEAFF. The CDR3 DNA reads as TGTGCCACGGGTTTTTCTGAAGCTTTCTTT. The full variable domain, its missing parts supplied by reference TRBV28 and TRBJ1-1, is DVKVTQSSRYLVKRTGEKVFLECVQDMDHENMFWYRQDPGLGLRLIYFSYDVKMKEKGDIPEGYSVSREKKERFSLILESASTNQTSMYLCATGFSEAFFGQGTRLTVV.

This chain connects TRBV7-6 to TRBJ2-7; the D gene is possibly TRBD2 (5 bases). Germline CDR1 and CDR2: SGHVS and FNYEAQ. The V end was cut by 0 bases, the J end by 4 bases, with 10 bases between. This CDR3 region has 14 residues. The CDR3 region has the DNA TGTGCCAGCAGCTTAGCGCACACGGGGTACGAGCAGTACTTC. Protein: CASSLAHTGYEQYF.

This chain joins TRBV5-1 and TRBJ1-1, with 8 bases lining up with TRBD1. The junction had 6 bases not matched to a gene; V was cut back by 5 bases and J by 3 bases. CDR1 and CDR2 (germline): SGHRS, YFSETQ. CDR3 length: 14 residues. The CDR3 is CASRPTGDHTEAFF. The CDR3 DNA reads TGCGCCAGCAGGCCGACAGGGGATCACACTGAAGCTTTCTTT.

V usage is TRBV7-3 and J usage is TRBJ2-2; the match to TRBD2 covers 7 bases. From germline, CDR1 is SGHTA and CDR2 FQGTGA. V was pared by 3 bases and J by 1 base, with 2 bases of the junction left unmatched. The CDR3 is made up of 15 amino acids. This CDR3 reads CASSLGGGNTGELFF. Here the CDR3 DNA reads TGTGCCAGCAGCTTGGGCGGGGGGAACACCGGGGAGCTGTTTTTT.

V and J are TRBV28 and TRBJ2-7; TRBD2 aligns across 10 bases. Trimming cost V 5 bases and J 2 bases; bases outside gene matches: 6. The CDR3 totals 15 residues. Germline V lookup: CDR1 MDHEN, CDR2 SYDVKM. CDR3 amino acids: CASSITSGVTYEQYF. CDR3 in DNA: TGTGCCAGCAGTATAACTAGCGGGGTTACCTACGAGCAGTACTTC.

The chain joins TRBV5-1 to TRBJ1-1; 8 bases match TRBD1. Germline V gene sequence: CDR1 SGHRS, CDR2 YFSETQ. V dropped 0 bases and J dropped 13; count of bases not matched to a gene: 11. The CDR3 covers 14 residues. CDR3 residues: CASSLAPGGALGFF. The CDR3 region has the DNA TGCGCCAGCAGCTTGGCGCCAGGGGGCGCATTGGGTTTCTTT.

The chain carries TRBV27 and TRBJ2-7, with D tentatively TRBD1 (6 bases). From germline, CDR1 is MNHEY and CDR2 SMNVEV (reference sequence). The CDR3 consists of 17 residues. V dropped 0 bases and J dropped 4 bases, with 19 bases sitting between them. The CDR3 protein is CASSLSGRGTLGYEQYF. In nucleotides, the CDR3 is TGTGCCAGCAGTTTATCGGGAAGGGGGACCCTCGGTTACGAGCAGTACTTC.

V and J are TRBV7-3 and TRBJ2-7; TRBD2 might be the D (6 bases). The CDR3 runs to 13 residues. Germline CDR1 reads SGHTA; CDR2 reads FQGTGA. V lost 5 bases and J 0 bases, leaving 8 bases between the germline ends. CDR3 nucleotide sequence: TGTGCCAGCAGCCCGGGGGACTCCTACGAGCAGTACTTC. Amino acids: CASSPGDSYEQYF.

This chain links TRBV9 with TRBJ2-1, with 14 bases that match TRBD2. Unmatched junction bases numbered 3, after V lost 4 bases and J lost 0 bases. Germline V lookup: CDR1 SGDLS, CDR2 YYNGEE. CDR3 length: 17 residues. The CDR3 DNA sequence: TGTGCCAGCAGCCGGGGACTAGCGGGAGTCTCCTACAATGAGCAGTTCTTC. Amino acid sequence: CASSRGLAGVSYNEQFF.

V is TRBV9 and J is TRBJ2-3, with D possibly being TRBD2 (6 bases). The germline V gene has CDR1 SGDLS and CDR2 YYNGEE. V shed 1 base and J shed 0 bases, with 9 bases lying between them. The CDR3 runs 15 residues. Here the CDR3 reads CASSVTGDSTDTQYF. CDR3 sequence (DNA): TGTGCCAGCAGCGTAACGGGAGATAGCACAGATACGCAGTATTTT.